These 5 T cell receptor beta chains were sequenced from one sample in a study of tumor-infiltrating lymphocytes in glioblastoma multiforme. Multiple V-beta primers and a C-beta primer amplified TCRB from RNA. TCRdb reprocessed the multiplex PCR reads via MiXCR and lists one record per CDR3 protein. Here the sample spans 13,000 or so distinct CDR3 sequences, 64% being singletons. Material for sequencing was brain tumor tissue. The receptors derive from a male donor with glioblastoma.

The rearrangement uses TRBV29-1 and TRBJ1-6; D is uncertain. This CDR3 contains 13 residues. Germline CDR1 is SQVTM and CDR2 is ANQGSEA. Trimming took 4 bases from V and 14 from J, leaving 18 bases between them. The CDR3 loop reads CSVARHRVSSLHF. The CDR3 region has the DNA TGCAGCGTTGCCAGGCACAGAGTATCATCCCTCCACTTT.

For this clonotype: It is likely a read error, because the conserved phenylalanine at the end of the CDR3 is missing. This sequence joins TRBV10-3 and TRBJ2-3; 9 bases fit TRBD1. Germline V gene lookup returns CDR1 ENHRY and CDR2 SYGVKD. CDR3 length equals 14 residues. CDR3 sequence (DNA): TGTGCCACCGCACAGGGGGCGAGTGCAGACACGCAGTATTTG. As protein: CATAQGASADTQYL.

CDR3 bases: TGTGCCAGCAGCCGAAACGCTGGAAACACCATATATTTT. Amino acid sequence: CASSRNAGNTIYF. The chain joins TRBV11-2 to TRBJ1-3; D gene unclear. This CDR3 contains 13 residues. Trimming shortened V by 5 bases and J by 2 bases, and 7 bases separated the two germline ends. Germline V gene lookup returns CDR1 SGHAT and CDR2 FQNNGV.

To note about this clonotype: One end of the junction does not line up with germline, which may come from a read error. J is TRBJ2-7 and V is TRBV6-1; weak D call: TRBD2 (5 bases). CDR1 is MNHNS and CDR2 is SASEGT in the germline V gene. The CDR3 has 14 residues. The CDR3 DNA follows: TGTGGCAGCAGTAGGATAGGAGGATCCTACGATCAGTACTTC. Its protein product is CGSSRIGGSYDQYF.

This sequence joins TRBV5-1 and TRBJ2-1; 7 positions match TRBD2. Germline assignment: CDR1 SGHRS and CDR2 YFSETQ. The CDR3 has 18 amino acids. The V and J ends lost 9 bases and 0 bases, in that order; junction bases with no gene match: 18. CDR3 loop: CATTRTSVGPSSYNEQFF. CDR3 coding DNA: TGCGCCACAACAAGAACTAGCGTGGGGCCGAGCTCCTACAATGAGCAGTTCTTC.